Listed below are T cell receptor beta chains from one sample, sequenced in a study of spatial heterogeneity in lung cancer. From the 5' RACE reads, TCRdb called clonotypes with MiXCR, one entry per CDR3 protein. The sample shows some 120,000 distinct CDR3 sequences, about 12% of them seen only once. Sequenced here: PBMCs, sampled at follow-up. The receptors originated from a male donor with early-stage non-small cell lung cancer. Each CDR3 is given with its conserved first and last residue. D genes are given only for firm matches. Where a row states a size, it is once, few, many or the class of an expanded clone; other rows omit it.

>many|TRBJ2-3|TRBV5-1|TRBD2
TGCGCCAGTGGACTAGCGGGGGGGCCGAGAGATACGCAGTATTTT
CASGLAGGPRDTQYF
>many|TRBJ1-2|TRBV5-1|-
TGCGCCAGCAGCCCCGGATCGACAGGAATTTATGGCTACACCTTC
CASSPGSTGIYGYTF
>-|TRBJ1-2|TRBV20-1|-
TGCAGTGGTCGGGACACCGAGTATGGCTACACCTTC
CSGRDTEYGYTF
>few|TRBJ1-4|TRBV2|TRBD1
TGTGCCAGCAGTGAAGGGACAGGGAGTGAAAAACTGTTTTTT
CASSEGTGSEKLFF
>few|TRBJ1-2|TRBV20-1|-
TGCAGTGCTAGTCCGGGGACCAACTATGGCTACACCTTC
CSASPGTNYGYTF
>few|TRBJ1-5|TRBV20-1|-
TGCAGTGCTCCACGAACGGGGGCGAATCAGCCCCAGCATTTT
CSAPRTGANQPQHF
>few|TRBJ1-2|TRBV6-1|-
TGTGCCAGCAGGACAGCCTCTAACTATGGCTACACCTTC
CASRTASNYGYTF
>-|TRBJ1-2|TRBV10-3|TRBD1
TGTGCCATCAGTGAGAACCCGGGACAGGGGAGTGACTATGGCTACACCTTC
CAISENPGQGSDYGYTF
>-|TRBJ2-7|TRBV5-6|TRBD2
TGTGCCAGCAGCCAGCGGGGGGGAATTTCCTACGAGCAGTACTTC
CASSQRGGISYEQYF
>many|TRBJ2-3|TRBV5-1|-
TGCGCCAGCAGCTTGAGGCGGGGAGGCACAGATACGCAGTATTTT
CASSLRRGGTDTQYF
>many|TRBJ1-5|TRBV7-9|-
TGTGCCAGCAGCAGGGACGTTGATCAGCCCCAGCATTTT
CASSRDVDQPQHF
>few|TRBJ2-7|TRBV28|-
TGTGCCAGCAGTCCGGGCGGAGCCGTCGGGGTCCACGAGCAGTACTTC
CASSPGGAVGVHEQYF
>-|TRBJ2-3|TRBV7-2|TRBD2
TGTGCCAGCAGCTTAGGGGTACTAGCGGGGGGGCAGTCAGATACGCAGTATTTT
CASSLGVLAGGQSDTQYF
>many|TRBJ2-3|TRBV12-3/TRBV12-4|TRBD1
TGTGCCAGCAGTTTAGGTAGGACAGGGACAGATACGCAGTATTTT
CASSLGRTGTDTQYF
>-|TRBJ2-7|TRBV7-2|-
TGTGCCAGCAGCTCCCCGGCCTGGGGCGAGCAGTACTTC
CASSSPAWGEQYF
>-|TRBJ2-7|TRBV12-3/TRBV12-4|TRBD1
TGTGCCAGCATCGGGACAGGAGAAGTCCACGAGCAGTACTTC
CASIGTGEVHEQYF
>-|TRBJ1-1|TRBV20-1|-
TGCAGTGCTAGAGTTTCCTCGACTGGGACTGAAGCTTTCTTT
CSARVSSTGTEAFF
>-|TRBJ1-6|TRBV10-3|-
TGTGCCGTACGGACAGAGCCTAATTCACCCCTCCACTTT
CAVRTEPNSPLHF
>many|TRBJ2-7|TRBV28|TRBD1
TGTGCCAGCAGTCACGGGACAGCCAAGTCCTACGAGCAGTACTTC
CASSHGTAKSYEQYF
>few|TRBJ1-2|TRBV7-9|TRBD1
TGTGCCAGCAGCTCCACAGGGGGCCTCACCTATGGCTACACCTTC
CASSSTGGLTYGYTF
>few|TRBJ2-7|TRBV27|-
TGTGCCAGCAGTTCGCTGGGGACATTTCCCTACGAGCAGTACTTC
CASSSLGTFPYEQYF
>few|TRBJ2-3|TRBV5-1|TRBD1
TGCGCCAGCAGTTTCTGGGACAGGGACACAGATACGCAGTATTTT
CASSFWDRDTDTQYF
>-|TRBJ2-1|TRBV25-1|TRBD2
TGTGCCAGCACAAAATCCGCTAGCGGGGGGAACAATGAGCAGTTCTTC
CASTKSASGGNNEQFF
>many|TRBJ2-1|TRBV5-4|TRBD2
TGTGCCAGCAGTCCTCCCGGGACTACCAATGAGCAGTTCTTC
CASSPPGTTNEQFF
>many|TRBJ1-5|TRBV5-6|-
TGTGCCAGCAGCATAGGAGGTCAGCCCCAGCATTTT
CASSIGGQPQHF
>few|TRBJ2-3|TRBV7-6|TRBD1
TGTGCCAGCAGCTTAGACAGGGGGCATGGAGATACGCAGTATTTT
CASSLDRGHGDTQYF
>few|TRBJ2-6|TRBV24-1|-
TGTGCCACCAGCGGGGTAGGAGGGGCCAACGTCCTGACTTTC
CATSGVGGANVLTF
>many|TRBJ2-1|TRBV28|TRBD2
TGTGCCAGCACCCCTAGCGGGGTAAGCTCCTACAATGAGCAGTTCTTC
CASTPSGVSSYNEQFF
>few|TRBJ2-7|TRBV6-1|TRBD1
TGTGCCAGCAGTGAAAGACAGGGCTACGAGCAGTACTTC
CASSERQGYEQYF
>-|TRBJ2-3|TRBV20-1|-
TGCAGTGCTAGGATTAAGGATACGCAGTATTTT
CSARIKDTQYF
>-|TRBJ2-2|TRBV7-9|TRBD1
TGTGCCAGCCGCCCGACAGGGTATACGAACACCGGGGAGCTGTTTTTT
CASRPTGYTNTGELFF
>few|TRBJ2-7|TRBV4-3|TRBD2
TGCGCCAGCAGCCAAGGGCCTAGCGGGGACTACGAGCAGTACTTC
CASSQGPSGDYEQYF
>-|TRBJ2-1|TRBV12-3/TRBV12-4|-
TGTGCCAGCAGAAGGGCAGTTAACAATGAGCAGTTCTTC
CASRRAVNNEQFF
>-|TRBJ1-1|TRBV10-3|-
TGTGCCATCAGTGATAGGGGCCTGAACACTGAAGCTTTCTTT
CAISDRGLNTEAFF
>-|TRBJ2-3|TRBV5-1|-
TGCGCCAGCAGCTTGGGAAGGGGAAGAAGGACAGATACGCAGTATTTT
CASSLGRGRRTDTQYF
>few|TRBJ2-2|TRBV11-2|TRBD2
TGTGCCAGCAGCTTAGAACCTAGCGGGCTTTTTGGGCTGTTTTTT
CASSLEPSGLFGLFF
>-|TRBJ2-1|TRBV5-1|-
TGCGCCAGCAGCTACGCGGGCTCCTACAATGAGCAGTTCTTC
CASSYAGSYNEQFF
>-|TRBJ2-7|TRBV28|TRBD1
TGTGCCAGCAGTTACCTCCCGACAGGGCTGAGCGAGCAGTACTTC
CASSYLPTGLSEQYF
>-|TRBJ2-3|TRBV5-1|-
TGCGCCAGCAGCTTGTATTCGCGGGGAAGCACAGATACGCAGTATTTT
CASSLYSRGSTDTQYF
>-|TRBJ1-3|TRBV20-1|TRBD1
TGCAGTGCTAGACGACCCCGTTTGTACGGGACAGGGGGTCCTGAGGCGGGAAACACCATATATTTT
CSARRPRLYGTGGPEAGNTIYF
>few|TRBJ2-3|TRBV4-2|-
TGTGCCAGCAGCCAGGGGTCTCGCACAGATACGCAGTATTTT
CASSQGSRTDTQYF
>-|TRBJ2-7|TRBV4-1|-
TGCGCCAGCAGCCATGGCATCTCCTACGAGCAGTACTTC
CASSHGISYEQYF
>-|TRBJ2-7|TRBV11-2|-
TGTGCCAGCAGCCCACGGGACCGGTCGTTTTACGAGCAGTACTTC
CASSPRDRSFYEQYF
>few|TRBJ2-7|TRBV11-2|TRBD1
TGTGCCAGCAGCTTAGGCAGGGGGCCAACCCTGACGGAGCAGTACTTC
CASSLGRGPTLTEQYF
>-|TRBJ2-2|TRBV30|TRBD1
TGTGCCTGGAAAAACAGGGGATTAAACACCGGGGAGCCGTTTTTT
CAWKNRGLNTGEPFF